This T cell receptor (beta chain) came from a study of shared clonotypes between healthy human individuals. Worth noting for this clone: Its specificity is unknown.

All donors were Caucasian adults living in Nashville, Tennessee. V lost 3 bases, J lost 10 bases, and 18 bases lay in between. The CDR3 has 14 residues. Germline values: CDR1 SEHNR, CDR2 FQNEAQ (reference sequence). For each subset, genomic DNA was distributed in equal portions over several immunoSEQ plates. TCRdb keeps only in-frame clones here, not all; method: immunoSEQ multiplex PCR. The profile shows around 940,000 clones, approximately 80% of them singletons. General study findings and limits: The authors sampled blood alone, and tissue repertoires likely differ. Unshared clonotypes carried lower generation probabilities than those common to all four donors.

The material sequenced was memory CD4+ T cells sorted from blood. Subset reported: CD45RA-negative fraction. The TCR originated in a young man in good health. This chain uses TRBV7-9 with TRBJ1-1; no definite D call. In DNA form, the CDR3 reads TGTGCCAGCAGCTTGGATCTTTCGACCGAAGGAGCTTTCTTT. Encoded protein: CASSLDLSTEGAFF. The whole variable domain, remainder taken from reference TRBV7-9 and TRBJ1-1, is DTGVSQNPRHKITKRGQNVTFRCDPISEHNRLYWYRQTLGQGPEFLTYFQNEAQLEKSRLLSDRFSAERPKGSFSTLEIQRTEQGDSAMYLCASSLDLSTEGAFFGQGTRLTVV.